The sequence of this T cell receptor (beta chain) was determined in a study of cytomegalovirus exposure and HLA in healthy donors. Findings and limits, study-wide: According to a later analysis, donors in an Asian-associated ancestry cluster reportedly had fewer N-insertions than the 666-donor mean.

The CDR3 is 15 amino acids. V trimming: 4 bases; J trimming: 3 bases; junction bases outside the gene matches: 6. The germline V gene has CDR1 MNHEY and CDR2 SMNVEV (reference sequence). A multiplex PCR was run with 60 Vbeta primers and 13 Jbeta primers. The data were produced by immunoSEQ multiplex PCR, yet TCRdb's version contains in-frame clones alone and is incomplete. The data hold about 100,000 clones, with roughly three quarters observed a single time. Concerning this clone itself: Its antigen is unknown.

The chain links TRBV27 to TRBJ1-2, with 9 bases lining up with TRBD1. The source material was PBMCs. The TCR originated in a woman in her fifties or sixties in good health and CMV-seronegative. CDR3 coding DNA: TGTGCCAGCAGTTCGCCGGGACAGGGAGACTATGGCTACACCTTC. Protein product: CASSSPGQGDYGYTF.